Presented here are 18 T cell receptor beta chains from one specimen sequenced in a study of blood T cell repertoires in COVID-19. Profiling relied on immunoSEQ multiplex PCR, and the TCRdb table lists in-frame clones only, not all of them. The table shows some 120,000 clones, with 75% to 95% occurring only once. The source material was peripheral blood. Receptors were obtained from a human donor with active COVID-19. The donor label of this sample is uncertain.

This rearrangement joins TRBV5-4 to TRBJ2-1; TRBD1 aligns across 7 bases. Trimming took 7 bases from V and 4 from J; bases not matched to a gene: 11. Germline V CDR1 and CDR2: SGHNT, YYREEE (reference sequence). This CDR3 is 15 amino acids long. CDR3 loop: CASSQPGTAYNEQFF. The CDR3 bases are TGTGCCAGCTCACAACCCGGGACAGCTTACAATGAGCAGTTCTTC.

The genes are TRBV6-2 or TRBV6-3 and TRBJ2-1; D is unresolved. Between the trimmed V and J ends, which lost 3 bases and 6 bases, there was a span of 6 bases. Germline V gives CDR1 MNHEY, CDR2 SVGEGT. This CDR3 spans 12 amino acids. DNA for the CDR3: TGTGCCAGCAGTTATATCGGCAATGAGCAGTTCTTC. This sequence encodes CASSYIGNEQFF.

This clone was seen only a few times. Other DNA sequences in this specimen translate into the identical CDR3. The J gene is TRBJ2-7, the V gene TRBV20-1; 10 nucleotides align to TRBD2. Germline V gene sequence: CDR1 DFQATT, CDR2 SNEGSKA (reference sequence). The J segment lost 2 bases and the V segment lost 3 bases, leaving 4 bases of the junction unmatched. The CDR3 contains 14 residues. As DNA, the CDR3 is TGCAGTGCTAGTCCGAGCGGGGGGGCCTACGAGCAGTACTTC. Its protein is CSASPSGGAYEQYF.

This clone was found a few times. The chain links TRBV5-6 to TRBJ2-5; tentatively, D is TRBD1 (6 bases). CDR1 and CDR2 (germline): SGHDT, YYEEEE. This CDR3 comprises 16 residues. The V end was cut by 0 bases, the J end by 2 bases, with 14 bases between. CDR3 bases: TGTGCCAGCAGCTTGGGACCTACGACAGGTCAAGAGACCCAGTACTTC. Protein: CASSLGPTTGQETQYF.

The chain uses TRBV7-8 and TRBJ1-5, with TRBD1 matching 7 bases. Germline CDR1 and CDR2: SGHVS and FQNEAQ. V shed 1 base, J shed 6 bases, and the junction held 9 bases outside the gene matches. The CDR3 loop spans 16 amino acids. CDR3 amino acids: CASSLVARGLSQPQHF. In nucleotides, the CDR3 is TGTGCCAGCAGCTTAGTTGCCAGGGGGTTAAGTCAGCCCCAGCATTTT.

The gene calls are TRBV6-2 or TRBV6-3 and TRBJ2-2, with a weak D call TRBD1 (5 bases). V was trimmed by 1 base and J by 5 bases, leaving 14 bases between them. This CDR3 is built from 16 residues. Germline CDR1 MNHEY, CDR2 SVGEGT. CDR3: CASSYWGTTATGELFF. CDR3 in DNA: TGTGCCAGCAGTTACTGGGGCACAACGGCTACCGGGGAGCTGTTTTTT.

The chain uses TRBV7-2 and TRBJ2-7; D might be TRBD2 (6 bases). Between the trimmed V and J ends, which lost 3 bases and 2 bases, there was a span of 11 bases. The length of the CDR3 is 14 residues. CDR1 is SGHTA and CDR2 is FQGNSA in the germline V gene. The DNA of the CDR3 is TGTGCCAGCAGCTTCACGGCGGGAACCTACGAGCAGTACTTC. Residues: CASSFTAGTYEQYF.

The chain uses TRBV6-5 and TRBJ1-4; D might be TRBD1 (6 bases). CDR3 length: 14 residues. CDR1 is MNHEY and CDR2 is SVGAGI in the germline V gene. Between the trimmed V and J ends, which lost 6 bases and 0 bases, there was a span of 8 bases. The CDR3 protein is CASRQGATNEKLFF. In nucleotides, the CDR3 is TGTGCCAGCAGACAGGGAGCAACTAATGAAAAACTGTTTTTT.

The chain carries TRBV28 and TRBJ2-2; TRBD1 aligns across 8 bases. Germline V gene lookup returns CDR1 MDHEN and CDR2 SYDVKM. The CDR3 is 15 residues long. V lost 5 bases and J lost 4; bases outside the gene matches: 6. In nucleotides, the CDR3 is TGTGCCAGCAGTCAGGGGGCGATGGCCACCGGGGAGCTGTTTTTT. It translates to CASSQGAMATGELFF.

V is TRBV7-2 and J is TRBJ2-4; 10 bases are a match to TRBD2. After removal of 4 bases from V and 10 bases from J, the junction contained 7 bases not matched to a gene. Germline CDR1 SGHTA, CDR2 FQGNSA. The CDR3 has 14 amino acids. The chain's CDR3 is CASSSASGGRIQYF. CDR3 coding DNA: TGTGCCAGCAGCTCAGCTAGCGGGGGAAGGATTCAGTACTTC. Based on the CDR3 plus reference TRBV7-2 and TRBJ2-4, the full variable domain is GAGVSQSPSNKVTEKGKDVELRCDPISGHTALYWYRQSLGQGLEFLIYFQGNSAPDKSGLPSDRFSAERTGGSVSTLTIQRTQQEDSAVYLCASSSASGGRIQYFGAGTRLSVL.

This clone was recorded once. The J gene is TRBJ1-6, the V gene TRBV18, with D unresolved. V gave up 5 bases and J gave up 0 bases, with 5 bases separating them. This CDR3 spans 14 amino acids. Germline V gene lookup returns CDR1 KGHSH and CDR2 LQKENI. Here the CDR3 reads CASSAGSYNSPLHF. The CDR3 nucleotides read TGTGCCAGCTCAGCAGGCTCCTATAATTCACCCCTCCACTTT.

CDR3 sequence reads: CASSYNRDRAYEQYF. The CDR3 nucleotides are TGTGCCAGCAGCTATAACCGGGACAGGGCCTACGAGCAGTACTTC. This chain uses TRBV7-2 with TRBJ2-7; 9 bases are shared with TRBD1. The length of the CDR3 is 15 residues. V lost 4 bases, J lost 2 bases, and 6 bases stayed unmatched. CDR1 is SGHTA and CDR2 is FQGNSA in the germline V gene.

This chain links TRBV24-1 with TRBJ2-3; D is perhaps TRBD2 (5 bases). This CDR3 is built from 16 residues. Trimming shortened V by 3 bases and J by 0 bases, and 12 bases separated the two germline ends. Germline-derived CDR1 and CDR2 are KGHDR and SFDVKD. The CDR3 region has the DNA TGTGCCACCAGTGATCAGTCTAGCACTAGCACAGATACGCAGTATTTT. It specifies CATSDQSSTSTDTQYF.

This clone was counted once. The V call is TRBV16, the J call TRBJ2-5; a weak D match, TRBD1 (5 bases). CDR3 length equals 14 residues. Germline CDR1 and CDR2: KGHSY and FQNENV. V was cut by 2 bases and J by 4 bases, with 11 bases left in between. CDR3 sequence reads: CASSQQGSGETQYF. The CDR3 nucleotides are TGTGCCAGCAGCCAACAGGGTAGTGGAGAGACCCAGTACTTC.

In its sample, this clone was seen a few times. CDR3 bases: TGTGCCAGCAGCCACACGGGACTGAATGAAAAACTGTTTTTT. Its protein is CASSHTGLNEKLFF. The chain is built from TRBV4-2 and TRBJ1-4; D might be TRBD1 (5 bases). The CDR3 covers 14 residues. Trimming removed 3 bases from V and 5 bases from J, with 10 bases in between. Germline CDR1 and CDR2: LGHNA and YNFKEQ.

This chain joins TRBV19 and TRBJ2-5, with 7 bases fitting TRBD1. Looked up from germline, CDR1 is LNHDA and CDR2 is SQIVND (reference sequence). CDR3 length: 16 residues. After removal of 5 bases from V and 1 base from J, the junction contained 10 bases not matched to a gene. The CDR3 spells CASSSRGQMIQETQYF. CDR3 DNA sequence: TGTGCCAGTAGTTCTAGGGGACAGATGATCCAAGAGACCCAGTACTTC.

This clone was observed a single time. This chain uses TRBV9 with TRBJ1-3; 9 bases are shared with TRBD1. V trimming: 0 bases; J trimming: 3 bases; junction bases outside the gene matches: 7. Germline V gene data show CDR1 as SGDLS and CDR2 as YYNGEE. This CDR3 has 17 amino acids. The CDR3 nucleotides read TGTGCCAGCAGCGTAGGAGGGACAGGGTGGATTGGAAACACCATATATTTT. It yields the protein CASSVGGTGWIGNTIYF.

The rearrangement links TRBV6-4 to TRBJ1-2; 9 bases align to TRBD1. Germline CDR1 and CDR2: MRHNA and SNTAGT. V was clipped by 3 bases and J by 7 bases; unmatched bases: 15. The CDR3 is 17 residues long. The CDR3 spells CASSETFRDRDPSGYTF. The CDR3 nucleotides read TGTGCCAGCAGTGAGACCTTTCGGGACAGGGACCCCTCTGGCTACACCTTC.